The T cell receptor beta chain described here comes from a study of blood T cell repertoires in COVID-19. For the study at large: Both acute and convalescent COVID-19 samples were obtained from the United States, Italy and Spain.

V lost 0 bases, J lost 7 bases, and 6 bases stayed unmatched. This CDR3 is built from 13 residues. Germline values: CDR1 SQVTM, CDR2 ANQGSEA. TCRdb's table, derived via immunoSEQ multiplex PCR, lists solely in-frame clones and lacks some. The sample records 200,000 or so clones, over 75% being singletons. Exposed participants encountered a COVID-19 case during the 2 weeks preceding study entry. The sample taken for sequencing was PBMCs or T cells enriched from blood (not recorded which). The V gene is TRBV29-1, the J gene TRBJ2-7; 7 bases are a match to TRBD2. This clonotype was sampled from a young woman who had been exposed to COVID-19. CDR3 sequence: CSVEDPGLKEQYF. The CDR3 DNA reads TGCAGCGTTGAAGATCCGGGACTAAAAGAGCAGTACTTC.